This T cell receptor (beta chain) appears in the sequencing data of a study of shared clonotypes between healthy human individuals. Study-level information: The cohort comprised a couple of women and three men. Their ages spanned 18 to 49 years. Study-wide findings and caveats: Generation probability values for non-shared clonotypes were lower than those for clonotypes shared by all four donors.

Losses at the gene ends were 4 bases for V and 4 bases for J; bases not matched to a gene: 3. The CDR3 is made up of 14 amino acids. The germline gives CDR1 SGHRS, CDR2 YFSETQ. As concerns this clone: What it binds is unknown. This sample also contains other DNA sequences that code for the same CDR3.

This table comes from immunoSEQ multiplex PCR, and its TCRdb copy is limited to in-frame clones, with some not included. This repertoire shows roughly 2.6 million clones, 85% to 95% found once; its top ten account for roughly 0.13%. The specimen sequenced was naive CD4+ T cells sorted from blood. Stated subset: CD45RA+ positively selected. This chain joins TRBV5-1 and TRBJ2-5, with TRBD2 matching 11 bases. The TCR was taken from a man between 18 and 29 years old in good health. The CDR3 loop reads CASSPGLAGETQYF. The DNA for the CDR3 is TGCGCCAGCAGCCCCGGACTAGCGGGAGAGACCCAGTACTTC. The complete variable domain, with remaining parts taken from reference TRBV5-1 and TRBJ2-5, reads KAGVTQTPRYLIKTRGQQVTLSCSPISGHRSVSWYQQTPGQGLQFLFEYFSETQRNKGNFPGRFSGRQFSNSRSEMNVSTLELGDSALYLCASSPGLAGETQYFGPGTRLLVL.